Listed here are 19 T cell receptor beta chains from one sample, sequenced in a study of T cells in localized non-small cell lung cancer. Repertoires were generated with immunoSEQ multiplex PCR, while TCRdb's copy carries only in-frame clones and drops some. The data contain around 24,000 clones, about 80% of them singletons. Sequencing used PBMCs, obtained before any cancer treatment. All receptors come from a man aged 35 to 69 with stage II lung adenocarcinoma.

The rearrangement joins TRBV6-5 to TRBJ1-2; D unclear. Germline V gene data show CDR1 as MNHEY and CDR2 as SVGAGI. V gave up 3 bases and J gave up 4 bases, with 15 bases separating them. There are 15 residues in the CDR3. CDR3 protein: CASSYMSGGGYGYTF. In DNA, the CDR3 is TGTGCCAGCAGTTATATGTCGGGCGGAGGCTATGGCTACACCTTC.

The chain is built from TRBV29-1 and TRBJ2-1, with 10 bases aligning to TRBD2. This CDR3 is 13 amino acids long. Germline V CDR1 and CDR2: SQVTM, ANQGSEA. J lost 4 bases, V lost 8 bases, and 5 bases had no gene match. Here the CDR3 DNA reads TGCAGCCTCAATAGCGGGGGGTACAATGAGCAGTTCTTC. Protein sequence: CSLNSGGYNEQFF.

CDR3 sequence (DNA): TGTGCCAGCAGCTTAGAAGGGATGTATCAGCCCCAGCATTTT. This sequence encodes CASSLEGMYQPQHF. V usage is TRBV7-9 and J usage is TRBJ1-5; D unresolved. The CDR3 spans 14 residues. V was trimmed by 1 base and J by 5 bases, leaving 9 bases between them. Germline V gene data show CDR1 as SEHNR and CDR2 as FQNEAQ (reference sequence).

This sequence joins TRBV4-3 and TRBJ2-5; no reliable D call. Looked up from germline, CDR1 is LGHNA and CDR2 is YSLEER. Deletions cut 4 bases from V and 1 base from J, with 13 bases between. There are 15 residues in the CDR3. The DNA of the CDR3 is TGCGCCAGCAGCCCCGACAAGGTACGCCAAGAGACCCAGTACTTC. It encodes CASSPDKVRQETQYF.

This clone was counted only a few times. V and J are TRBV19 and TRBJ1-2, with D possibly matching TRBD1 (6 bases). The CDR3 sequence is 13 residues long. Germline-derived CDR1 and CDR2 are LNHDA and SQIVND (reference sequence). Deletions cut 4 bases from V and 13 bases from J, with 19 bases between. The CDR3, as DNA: TGTGCCAGTAGTAGAATCGACAGGCAGGGACGCACCTTC. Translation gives CASSRIDRQGRTF.

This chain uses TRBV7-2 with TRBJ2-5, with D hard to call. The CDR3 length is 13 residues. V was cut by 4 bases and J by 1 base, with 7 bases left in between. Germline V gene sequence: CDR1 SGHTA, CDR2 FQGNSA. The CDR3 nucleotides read TGTGCCAGCAGCTACCAGGTCCAAGAGACCCAGTACTTC. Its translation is CASSYQVQETQYF.

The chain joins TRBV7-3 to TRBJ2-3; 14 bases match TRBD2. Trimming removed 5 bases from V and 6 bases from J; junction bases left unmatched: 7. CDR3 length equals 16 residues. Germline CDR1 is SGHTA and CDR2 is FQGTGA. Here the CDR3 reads CASSPGTSGRTDTQYF. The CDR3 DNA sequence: TGTGCCAGCAGCCCCGGGACTAGCGGGAGAACGGATACGCAGTATTTT.

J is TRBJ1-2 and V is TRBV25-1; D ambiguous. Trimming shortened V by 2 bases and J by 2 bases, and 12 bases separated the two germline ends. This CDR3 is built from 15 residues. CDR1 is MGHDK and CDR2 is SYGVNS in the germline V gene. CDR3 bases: TGTGCCAGCAGTGAAGGCGGTTCCTTGAACTATGGCTACACCTTC. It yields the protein CASSEGGSLNYGYTF.

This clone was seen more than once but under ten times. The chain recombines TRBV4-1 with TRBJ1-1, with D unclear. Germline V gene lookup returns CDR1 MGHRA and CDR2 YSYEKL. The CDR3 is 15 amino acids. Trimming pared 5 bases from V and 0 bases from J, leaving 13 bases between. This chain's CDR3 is CASSSNRLMNTEAFF. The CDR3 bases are TGCGCCAGCAGCTCCAACAGACTCATGAACACTGAAGCTTTCTTT.

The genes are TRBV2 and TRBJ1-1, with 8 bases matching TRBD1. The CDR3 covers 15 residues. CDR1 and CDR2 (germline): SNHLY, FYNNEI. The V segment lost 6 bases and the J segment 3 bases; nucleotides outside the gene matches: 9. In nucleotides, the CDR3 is TGTGCCAGCAGAGGGACAGGAGGAATGGACACTGAAGCTTTCTTT. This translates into CASRGTGGMDTEAFF.

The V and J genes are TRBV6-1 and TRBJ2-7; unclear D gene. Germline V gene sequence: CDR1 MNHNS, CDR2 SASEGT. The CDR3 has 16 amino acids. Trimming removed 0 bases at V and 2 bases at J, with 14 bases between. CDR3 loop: CASSEAKEAATYEQYF. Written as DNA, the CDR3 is TGTGCCAGCAGTGAAGCCAAGGAAGCAGCTACCTACGAGCAGTACTTC.

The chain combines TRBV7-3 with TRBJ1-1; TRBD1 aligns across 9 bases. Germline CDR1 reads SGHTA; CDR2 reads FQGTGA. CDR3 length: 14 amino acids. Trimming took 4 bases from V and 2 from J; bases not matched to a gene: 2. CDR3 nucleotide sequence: TGTGCCAGCAGCTGGACAGGGGCAAACACTGAAGCTTTCTTT. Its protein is CASSWTGANTEAFF.

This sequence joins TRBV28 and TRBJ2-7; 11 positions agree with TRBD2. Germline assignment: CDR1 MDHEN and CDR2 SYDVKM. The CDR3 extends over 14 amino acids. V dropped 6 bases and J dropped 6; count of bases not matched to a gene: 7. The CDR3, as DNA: TGTGCCAGCAGACAACTAGCGGGAGCCCTCGAGCAGTACTTC. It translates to CASRQLAGALEQYF.

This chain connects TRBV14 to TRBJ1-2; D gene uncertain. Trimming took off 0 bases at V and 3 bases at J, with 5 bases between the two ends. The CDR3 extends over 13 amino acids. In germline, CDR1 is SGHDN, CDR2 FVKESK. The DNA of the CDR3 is TGTGCCAGCAGCCAAGAGAGGCACTATGGCTACACCTTC. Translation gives CASSQERHYGYTF.

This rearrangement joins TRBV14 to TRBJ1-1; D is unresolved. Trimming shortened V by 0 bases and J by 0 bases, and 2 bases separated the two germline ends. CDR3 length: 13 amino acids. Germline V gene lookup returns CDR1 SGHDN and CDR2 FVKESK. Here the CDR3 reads CASSQELNTEAFF. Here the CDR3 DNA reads TGTGCCAGCAGCCAAGAGTTGAACACTGAAGCTTTCTTT.

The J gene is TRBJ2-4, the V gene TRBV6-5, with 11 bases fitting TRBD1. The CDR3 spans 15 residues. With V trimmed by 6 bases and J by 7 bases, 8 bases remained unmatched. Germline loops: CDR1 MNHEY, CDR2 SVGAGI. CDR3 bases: TGTGCCAGCAGACCACGGACAGGGGGCGCGAACATTCAGTACTTC. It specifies CASRPRTGGANIQYF.

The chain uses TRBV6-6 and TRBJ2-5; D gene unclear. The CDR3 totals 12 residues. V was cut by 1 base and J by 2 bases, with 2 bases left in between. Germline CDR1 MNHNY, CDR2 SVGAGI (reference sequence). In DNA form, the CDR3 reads TGTGCCAGCAGTTACTTTCAAGAGACCCAGTACTTC. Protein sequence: CASSYFQETQYF.

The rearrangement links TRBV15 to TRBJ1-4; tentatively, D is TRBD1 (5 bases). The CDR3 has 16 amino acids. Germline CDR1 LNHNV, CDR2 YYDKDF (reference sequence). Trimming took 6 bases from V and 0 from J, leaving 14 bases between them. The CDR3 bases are TGTGCCACCAGAAAACCGGGACGCGCAACTAATGAAAAACTGTTTTTT. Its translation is CATRKPGRATNEKLFF.

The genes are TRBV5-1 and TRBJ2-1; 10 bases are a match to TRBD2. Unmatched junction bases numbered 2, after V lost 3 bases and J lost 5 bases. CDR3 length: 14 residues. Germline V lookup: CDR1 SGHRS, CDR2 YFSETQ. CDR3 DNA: TGCGCCAGCAGCTCCGGGACTAGCGACAATGAGCAGTTCTTC. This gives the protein CASSSGTSDNEQFF.